The clone carrying this T cell receptor (beta chain) was counted only a few times. Its antigen is unidentified. Germline CDR1 DFQATT, CDR2 SNEGSKA (reference sequence). The CDR3 has 10 amino acids. This sample is part of a study of identical twins. Study-wide results and limits: Models underestimated how often monozygotic twins shared out-of-frame TCR alpha. Not following the same donors, the study drew its conclusions from cross-sectional statistical analysis.

One entry per CDR3 protein, called by TCRdb with MiXCR from the 5' RACE reads. The table lists 550,000 to 700,000 distinct CDR3 sequences, 21% of them singletons, with 4% to 4.5% in the top ten. This sample also belongs to another study, concerning T cells expressing NK-cell markers.

The chain recombines TRBV20-1 with TRBJ2-5; no clear D gene. This clonotype was obtained from a woman between 18 and 29 years old in good health. Sequenced sample: PBMCs. The DNA of the CDR3 is TGCAGCCTACAGAGGGAGACCCAGTACTTC. Translation: CSLQRETQYF.